Following are 9 T cell receptor beta chains from one sample sequenced in a study of T-cell reconstitution after alpha-beta-depleted transplantation in children. The TCRbeta library incorporated unique molecular identifiers. TCRdb re-analysed the PCR reads in MiXCR, keeping a single row per CDR3 protein. The data contain about 230,000 distinct CDR3 sequences, about a tenth of them seen just once; the ten biggest clones take up under 30%. This material consisted of PBMCs, taken before TCRalphabeta/CD19-depleted stem cell transplant. The receptors derive from a child in the first two years of life with acute myeloid leukemia, due to receive a stem cell transplant.

This clonotype has at least ten counts. The J gene is TRBJ2-3, the V gene TRBV12-3 or TRBV12-4, with D unclear. This CDR3 region has 12 residues. Trimming removed 2 bases from V and 6 bases from J, with 6 bases in between. The CDR3 loop reads CASSLFSDTQYF. DNA for the CDR3: TGTGCCAGCAGTTTATTCTCCGATACGCAGTATTTT.

This clonotype was detected ten times or more. The rearrangement joins TRBV7-9 to TRBJ2-2, with TRBD2 as a possible D gene (5 bases). The CDR3 is 14 amino acids. Germline values: CDR1 SEHNR, CDR2 FQNEAQ (reference sequence). V dropped 5 bases and J dropped 7 bases, with 14 bases sitting between them. CDR3 residues: CASSRREGSGELFF. CDR3 nucleotides: TGTGCCAGCAGCCGCAGAGAGGGAAGCGGGGAGCTGTTTTTT.

The sample holds a few counts of this clonotype. This chain links TRBV7-9 with TRBJ2-7, with a possible D match to TRBD2 (6 bases). The CDR3 contains 12 residues. The germline gives CDR1 SEHNR, CDR2 FQNEAQ (reference sequence). V was clipped by 1 base and J by 8 bases, with 9 bases between them. The CDR3 protein is CASSLVRGKQYF. The CDR3 bases are TGTGCCAGCAGCTTAGTACGGGGGAAGCAGTACTTC.

This clonotype was observed at least ten times. This chain connects TRBV3-1 to TRBJ2-1; the D gene is possibly TRBD1 (6 bases). The CDR3 extends over 14 amino acids. Trimming stripped 3 bases from V and 1 base from J, with 7 bases between. Germline V gene sequence: CDR1 LGHDT, CDR2 YNNKEL (reference sequence). The CDR3 spells CASSQGTSYNEQFF. CDR3 in DNA: TGTGCCAGCAGCCAGGGGACATCCTACAATGAGCAGTTCTTC.

A single count supports this clonotype. The J gene is TRBJ1-4, the V gene TRBV29-1; D ambiguous. Germline V gene data show CDR1 as SQVTM and CDR2 as ANQGSEA. The CDR3 spans 11 residues. Trimming stripped 3 bases from V and 8 bases from J, with 7 bases between. CDR3 sequence: CSVEAGEKLFF. CDR3 in DNA: TGCAGCGTTGAGGCCGGAGAAAAACTGTTTTTT. Complete variable domain (other parts from reference TRBV29-1 and TRBJ1-4): SAVISQKPSRDICQRGTSLTIQCQVDSQVTMMFWYRQQPGQSLTLIATANQGSEATYESGFVIDKFPISRPNLTFSTLTVSNMSPEDSSIYLCSVEAGEKLFFGSGTQLSVL.

Ten or more counts support this clonotype. This chain links TRBV12-3 or TRBV12-4 with TRBJ2-7; no firm D call. Trimming shortened V by 0 bases and J by 6 bases, and 9 bases separated the two germline ends. The CDR3 sequence is 13 residues long. The CDR3 nucleotides read TGTGCCAGCAGTTTAGCAGGCTCGTCCGAGCAGTACTTC. Residues: CASSLAGSSEQYF.

Many counts were recorded for this clonotype. The chain employs TRBV20-1 and TRBJ1-5; D might be TRBD1 (5 bases). The CDR3 is 15 residues long. V dropped 1 base and J dropped 5 bases, with 15 bases sitting between them. CDR1 is DFQATT and CDR2 is SNEGSKA in the germline V gene (reference sequence). The CDR3 nucleotides read TGCAGTGCTAGAGCGGGGGGTGGGGGGTATCAGCCCCAGCATTTT. It codes for CSARAGGGGYQPQHF.

The CDR3 DNA is TGTGCCAGCTCACCGCGATCCTATGTAGACGGCTACACCTTC. It yields the protein CASSPRSYVDGYTF. The chain links TRBV18 to TRBJ1-2; D is uncertain. Germline CDR1 reads KGHSH; CDR2 reads LQKENI. The CDR3 is made up of 14 amino acids. Between the trimmed V and J ends, which lost 3 bases and 8 bases, there was a span of 16 bases.

In its sample, this clonotype was seen many times. The V call is TRBV13, the J call TRBJ1-1; no definite D call. The CDR3 consists of 14 residues. Germline V gene data show CDR1 as PRHDT and CDR2 as FYEKMQ (reference sequence). V was clipped by 4 bases and J by 8 bases, with 17 bases between them. CDR3 residues: CASSSGRLRGEAFF. Here the CDR3 DNA reads TGTGCCAGCAGCTCCGGCCGTTTGAGAGGGGAAGCTTTCTTT.